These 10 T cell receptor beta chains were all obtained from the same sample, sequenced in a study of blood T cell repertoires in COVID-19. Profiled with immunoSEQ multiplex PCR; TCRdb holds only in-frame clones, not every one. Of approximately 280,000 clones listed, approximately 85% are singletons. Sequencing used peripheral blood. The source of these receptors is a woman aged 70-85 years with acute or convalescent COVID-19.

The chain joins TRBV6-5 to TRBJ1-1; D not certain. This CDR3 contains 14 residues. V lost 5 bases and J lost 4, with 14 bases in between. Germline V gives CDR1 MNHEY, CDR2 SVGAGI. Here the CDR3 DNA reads TGTGCCAGCAGTAAAAGGGAGGCGGGCACTGAAGCTTTCTTT. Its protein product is CASSKREAGTEAFF.

Written as DNA, the CDR3 is TGTGCCAGCAGCGTCCGGACAGGGGATGTTTACAATGAGCAGTTCTTC. Residues: CASSVRTGDVYNEQFF. This chain uses TRBV7-2 with TRBJ2-1; 9 bases map to TRBD1. Germline-derived CDR1 and CDR2 are SGHTA and FQGNSA. Germline trimming cut 5 bases from V and 4 bases from J; bases unmatched to any gene: 9. This CDR3 is built from 16 residues.

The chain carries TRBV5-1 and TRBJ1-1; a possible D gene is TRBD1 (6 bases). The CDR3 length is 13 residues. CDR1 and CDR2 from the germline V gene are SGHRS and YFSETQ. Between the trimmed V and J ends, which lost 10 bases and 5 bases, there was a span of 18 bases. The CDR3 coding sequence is TGCGCCTCAACCTACGGGAGGGGGACTGAAGCTTTCTTT. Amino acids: CASTYGRGTEAFF.

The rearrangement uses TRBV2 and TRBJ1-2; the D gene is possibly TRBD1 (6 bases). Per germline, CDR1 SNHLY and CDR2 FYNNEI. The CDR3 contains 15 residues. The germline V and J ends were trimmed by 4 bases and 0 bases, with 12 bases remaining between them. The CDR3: CASSVGGDSNYGYTF. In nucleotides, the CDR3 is TGTGCCAGCAGTGTAGGGGGGGACTCTAACTATGGCTACACCTTC.

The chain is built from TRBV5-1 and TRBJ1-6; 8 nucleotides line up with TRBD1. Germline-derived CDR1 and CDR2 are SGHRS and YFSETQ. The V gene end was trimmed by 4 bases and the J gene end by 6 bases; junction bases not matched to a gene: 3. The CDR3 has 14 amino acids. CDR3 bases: TGCGCCAGCAGCGAAGGACAGGGTAATTCACCCCTCCACTTT. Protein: CASSEGQGNSPLHF.

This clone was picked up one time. CDR3: CASSFSGGASGDTQYF. For the CDR3, the DNA is TGTGCCAGCAGCTTTAGCGGGGGGGCCAGTGGAGATACGCAGTATTTT. The chain recombines TRBV11-2 with TRBJ2-3, with 11 positions matching TRBD2. In germline, CDR1 is SGHAT, CDR2 FQNNGV. The CDR3 consists of 16 residues. V shed 3 bases, J shed 5 bases, and the junction held 7 bases outside the gene matches.

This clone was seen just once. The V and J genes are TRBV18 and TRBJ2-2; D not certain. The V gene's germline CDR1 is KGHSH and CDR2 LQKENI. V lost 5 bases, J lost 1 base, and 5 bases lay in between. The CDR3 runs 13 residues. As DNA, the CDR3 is TGTGCCAGCTCAACGGTGAACACCGGGGAGCTGTTTTTT. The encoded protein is CASSTVNTGELFF.

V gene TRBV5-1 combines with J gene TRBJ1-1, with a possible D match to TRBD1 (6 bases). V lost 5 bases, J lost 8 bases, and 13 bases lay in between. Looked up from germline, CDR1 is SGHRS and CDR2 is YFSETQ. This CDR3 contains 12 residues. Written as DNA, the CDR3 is TGCGCCAGCAGTCTTCTAGACAGGGAAGCTTTCTTT. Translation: CASSLLDREAFF. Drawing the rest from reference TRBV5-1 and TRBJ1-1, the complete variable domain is KAGVTQTPRYLIKTRGQQVTLSCSPISGHRSVSWYQQTPGQGLQFLFEYFSETQRNKGNFPGRFSGRQFSNSRSEMNVSTLELGDSALYLCASSLLDREAFFGQGTRLTVV.

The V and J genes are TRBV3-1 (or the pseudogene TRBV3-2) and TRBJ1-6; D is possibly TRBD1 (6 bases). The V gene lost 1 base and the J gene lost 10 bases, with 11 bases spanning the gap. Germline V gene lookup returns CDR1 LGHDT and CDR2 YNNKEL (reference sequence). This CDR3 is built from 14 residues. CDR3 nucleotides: TGTGCCAGCAGCCAAGGGGCAGGGGTCTCACCCCTCCACTTT. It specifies CASSQGAGVSPLHF.

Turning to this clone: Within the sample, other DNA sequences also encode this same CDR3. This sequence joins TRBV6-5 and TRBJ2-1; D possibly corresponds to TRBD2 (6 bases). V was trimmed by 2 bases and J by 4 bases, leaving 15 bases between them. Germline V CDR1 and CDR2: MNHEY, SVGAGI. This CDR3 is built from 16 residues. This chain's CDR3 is CASSYGGGGAYNEQFF. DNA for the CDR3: TGTGCCAGCAGTTACGGGGGTGGCGGGGCTTACAATGAGCAGTTCTTC.